One T cell receptor (beta chain) is described in this entry. Method: immunoSEQ multiplex PCR; TCRdb's copy keeps in-frame clones and lacks some. Altogether over 110,000 clones are present, about nine tenths being singletons, with the ten largest covering 5%. This sample is drawn from a study of Ad26.COV2.S vaccination and SARS-CoV-2 variants. The CDR3 contains 13 residues. J lost 4 bases, V lost 1 base, and 1 base had no gene match. Germline V gives CDR1 SGHVS, CDR2 FNYEAQ. The receptor's source is a human donor who had recovered from COVID-19. This chain connects TRBV7-6 to TRBJ2-7, with 7 positions matching TRBD2. The sample consisted of peripheral blood, taken after recovery from COVID-19. Here the CDR3 DNA reads TGTGCCAGCAGCTTAGGGGAGGGATACGAGCAGTACTTC. This translates into CASSLGEGYEQYF.